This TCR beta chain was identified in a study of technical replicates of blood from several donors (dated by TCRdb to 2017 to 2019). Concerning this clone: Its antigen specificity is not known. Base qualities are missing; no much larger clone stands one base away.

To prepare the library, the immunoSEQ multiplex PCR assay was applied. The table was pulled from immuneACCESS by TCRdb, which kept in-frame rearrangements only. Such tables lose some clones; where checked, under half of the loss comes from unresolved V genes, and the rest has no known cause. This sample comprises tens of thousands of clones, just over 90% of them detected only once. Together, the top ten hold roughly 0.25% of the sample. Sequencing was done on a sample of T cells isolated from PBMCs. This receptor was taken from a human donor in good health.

CDR3 sequence: CASSDIARGTDTQYF. The DNA reads as follows: TGCGCCAGCAGTGATATAGCTAGGGGAACAGATACGCAGTATTTT. The sequence links TRBV10-1 to TRBJ2-3; tentative D gene TRBD1, with 5 bases matching. Trimming costs V 3 bases and J 3 bases, and their ends lie 13 bases apart. The CDR3 covers 15 residues, taking in both the cysteine and the phenylalanine. The sequence is cut down to CDR3 DNA, 45 bases in frame from base 1. CDR1 and CDR2, per the germline V gene (reference sequence), are WNHNN and SYGVQD.